This passage covers 19 T cell receptor beta chains from one sample sequenced in a study of blood T cell repertoires in COVID-19. Generated by immunoSEQ multiplex PCR, the TCRdb table keeps only in-frame clones and is missing some. The sample carries about 14,000 clones, 85% to 90% recorded once. What was sequenced was peripheral blood. The receptors stem from a man in his fifties with active COVID-19.

The chain combines TRBV5-5 with TRBJ1-6; D perhaps matches TRBD1 (5 bases). Trimming removed 3 bases from V and 8 bases from J, with 12 bases in between. Germline V gene data show CDR1 as SGHKS and CDR2 as YYEKEE (reference sequence). The CDR3 length is 14 residues. CDR3 sequence: CASSSRVFDSPLHF. CDR3 coding DNA: TGTGCCAGCAGCTCCAGGGTTTTTGATTCACCCCTCCACTTT.

The V call is TRBV7-6, the J call TRBJ1-1, with unresolved D. V was pared by 8 bases and J by 0 bases, with 10 bases between. The CDR3 covers 13 residues. CDR1 and CDR2 from the germline V gene are SGHVS and FNYEAQ. Written as DNA, the CDR3 is TGTGCCAGCTCGGCAGACTTGAACACTGAAGCTTTCTTT. It specifies CASSADLNTEAFF.

The V gene is TRBV24-1, the J gene TRBJ2-6; 7 nucleotides line up with TRBD1. With V trimmed by 5 bases and J by 5 bases, 8 bases remained unmatched. There are 16 residues in the CDR3. Germline V CDR1 and CDR2: KGHDR, SFDVKD. The CDR3 DNA sequence: TGTGCCACCAGTGCAGGGGGATCCTGGAGGGCCAACGTCCTGACTTTC. Amino acid sequence: CATSAGGSWRANVLTF.

This clone came up once. The chain links TRBV4-3 to TRBJ2-7, with 8 bases identical to TRBD2. The CDR3 runs 13 residues. The trim removed 4 bases at V and 2 bases at J, leaving 1 base unmatched. Germline V gene data show CDR1 as LGHNA and CDR2 as YSLEER. As DNA, the CDR3 is TGCGCCAGCAGCCCGGGACTAGCCTACGAGCAGTACTTC. Encoded protein: CASSPGLAYEQYF.

The V gene is TRBV7-9, the J gene TRBJ1-1, with D possibly TRBD1 on 5 matching bases. Germline CDR1 is SEHNR and CDR2 is FQNEAQ (reference sequence). This CDR3 is built from 13 residues. Trimming cost V 2 bases and J 12 bases, with 16 bases left between them. The CDR3 nucleotides read TGTGCCAGCAGCTTAATGGGGGGTTTCATCCCTTTCTTT. Translation: CASSLMGGFIPFF.

For the CDR3, the DNA is TGTGCCAGCGGACAGGGGAATGGTGGCTACACCTTC. Protein sequence: CASGQGNGGYTF. This chain uses TRBV6-5 with TRBJ1-2; 9 positions match TRBD1. Germline lookup yields CDR1 MNHEY and CDR2 SVGAGI. The CDR3 has 12 amino acids. V lost 8 bases to trimming and J lost 7 bases; unmatched junction nucleotides: 5.

The chain employs TRBV29-1 and TRBJ2-1; D is possibly TRBD1 (5 bases). Germline V gene lookup returns CDR1 SQVTM and CDR2 ANQGSEA. CDR3 length: 15 amino acids. The ends were cut back, 8 bases at V and 0 bases at J, with 17 bases in the middle. The CDR3 DNA reads TGCAGCATACAAACTCGACAGCCCTCCTACAATGAGCAGTTCTTC. Its protein product is CSIQTRQPSYNEQFF.

The rearrangement uses TRBV15 and TRBJ1-4; tentative D call: TRBD1 (6 bases). CDR3 length equals 15 residues. Looked up from germline, CDR1 is LNHNV and CDR2 is YYDKDF (reference sequence). V lost 3 bases and J lost 1, with 9 bases in between. The CDR3 is CATSRRTETNEKLFF. The CDR3 nucleotides are TGTGCCACCAGCAGGAGGACAGAAACTAATGAAAAACTGTTTTTT.

This chain joins TRBV6-5 and TRBJ1-1; 8 bases align to TRBD1. The germline V gene encodes CDR1 MNHEY and CDR2 SVGAGI. CDR3 length: 16 amino acids. Trimming removed 0 bases from V and 5 bases from J; junction bases left unmatched: 8. The CDR3 DNA follows: TGTGCCAGCAGTTACTCCTGGACAGGGTCGGGTACTGAAGCTTTCTTT. The encoded protein is CASSYSWTGSGTEAFF.

V usage is TRBV7-2 and J usage is TRBJ2-5, with 7 bases fitting TRBD2. Trimming removed 2 bases from V and 1 base from J; junction bases left unmatched: 1. CDR1 and CDR2 (germline): SGHTA, FQGNSA. The CDR3 consists of 14 residues. CDR3 loop: CASSLSGVQETQYF. Here the CDR3 DNA reads TGTGCCAGCAGCTTAAGCGGGGTCCAAGAGACCCAGTACTTC.

The V call is TRBV28, the J call TRBJ2-6, with a possible D match to TRBD1 (5 bases). The CDR3 length is 17 residues. With 6 bases removed from V and 2 bases from J, the gap between germline ends came to 17 bases. Germline-derived CDR1 and CDR2 are MDHEN and SYDVKM. Here the CDR3 reads CASSRRTRATGANVLTF. The CDR3 coding sequence is TGTGCCAGCAGCCGCCGGACCAGGGCAACTGGGGCCAACGTCCTGACTTTC. Full variable domain (remainder filled in from reference TRBV28 and TRBJ2-6): DVKVTQSSRYLVKRTGEKVFLECVQDMDHENMFWYRQDPGLGLRLIYFSYDVKMKEKGDIPEGYSVSREKKERFSLILESASTNQTSMYLCASSRRTRATGANVLTFGAGSRLTVL.

V gene TRBV6-6 combines with J gene TRBJ2-3; D gene uncertain. The CDR3 is made up of 14 amino acids. Trimming shortened V by 2 bases and J by 3 bases, and 9 bases separated the two germline ends. Germline loops: CDR1 MNHNY, CDR2 SVGAGI (reference sequence). CDR3: CASSYGQATDTQYF. Here the CDR3 DNA reads TGTGCCAGCAGTTACGGGCAGGCTACAGATACGCAGTATTTT.

This clone is a singleton in its sample. V gene TRBV6-5 combines with J gene TRBJ1-4, with a tentative D call TRBD1 (5 bases). This CDR3 is 14 amino acids long. Trimming removed 6 bases from V and 7 bases from J, with 15 bases in between. CDR1 MNHEY and CDR2 SVGAGI come from the germline V gene. CDR3 sequence reads: CASRRTSGGEKLFF. In nucleotides, the CDR3 is TGTGCCAGCAGAAGGACCTCCGGGGGTGAAAAACTGTTTTTT.

This chain connects TRBV27 to TRBJ1-1, with unresolved D. Germline lookup yields CDR1 MNHEY and CDR2 SMNVEV (reference sequence). V was trimmed by 6 bases and J by 5 bases, leaving 19 bases between them. This CDR3 spans 15 amino acids. CDR3 in amino acids: CASRLNPEPKTEAFF. The CDR3 nucleotides are TGTGCCAGCAGGCTTAACCCAGAACCGAAAACTGAAGCTTTCTTT.

The chain joins TRBV7-2 to TRBJ1-3; D is perhaps TRBD1 (6 bases). V lost 5 bases to trimming and J lost 4 bases, with 12 bases between them. In germline, CDR1 is SGHTA, CDR2 FQGNSA. The CDR3 runs to 14 residues. The CDR3 is CASSQDRSGNTIYF. The CDR3 nucleotides are TGTGCCAGCAGCCAAGACAGGTCGGGAAACACCATATATTTT.

This chain connects TRBV14 to TRBJ2-7; a weak D match, TRBD1 (5 bases). Per the germline V gene, CDR1 is SGHDN and CDR2 is FVKESK. The CDR3 contains 18 residues. V lost 3 bases and J lost 0, with 21 bases in between. For the CDR3, the DNA is TGTGCCAGCAGCCAGGGGTATCGTACAGGCTCGGACTCCTACGAGCAGTACTTC. Protein: CASSQGYRTGSDSYEQYF.

CDR3 amino acids: CASSLDGSSYNEQFF. The CDR3 region has the DNA TGCGCCAGCAGCCTCGACGGGAGCTCCTACAATGAGCAGTTCTTC. V gene TRBV5-1 combines with J gene TRBJ2-1; D might be TRBD2 (6 bases). The germline V gene has CDR1 SGHRS and CDR2 YFSETQ. This CDR3 comprises 15 residues. The V and J ends lost 4 bases and 0 bases respectively, with 11 bases between them.

The rearrangement uses TRBV19 and TRBJ2-7; 7 bases agree with TRBD2. The CDR3 is made up of 16 amino acids. In germline, CDR1 is LNHDA, CDR2 SQIVND (reference sequence). The V segment lost 8 bases and the J segment 7 bases; nucleotides outside the gene matches: 20. This CDR3 is CASGRGDGLVSNEQYF. Written as DNA, the CDR3 is TGTGCCAGTGGCCGGGGGGACGGGCTAGTATCGAATGAGCAGTACTTC.

The J gene is TRBJ1-2, the V gene TRBV27, with 10 bases matching TRBD1. This CDR3 is 16 amino acids long. Looked up from germline, CDR1 is MNHEY and CDR2 is SMNVEV (reference sequence). V gave up 3 bases and J gave up 8 bases; unmatched junction bases: 12. CDR3 DNA sequence: TGTGCCAGCAGTTTTTTCGGGGACAGGGGTGGGAGCGGCTACACCTTC. It yields the protein CASSFFGDRGGSGYTF.